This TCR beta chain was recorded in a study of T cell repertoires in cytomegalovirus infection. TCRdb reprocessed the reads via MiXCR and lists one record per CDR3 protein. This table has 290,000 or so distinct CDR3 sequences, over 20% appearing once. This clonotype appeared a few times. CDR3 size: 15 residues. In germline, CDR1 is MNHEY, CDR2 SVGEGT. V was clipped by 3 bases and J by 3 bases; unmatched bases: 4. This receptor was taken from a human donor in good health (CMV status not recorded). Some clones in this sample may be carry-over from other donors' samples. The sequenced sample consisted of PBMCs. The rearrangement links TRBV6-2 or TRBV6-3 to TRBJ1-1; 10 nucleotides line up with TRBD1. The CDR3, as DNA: TGTGCCAGCAGTTATCCGGGACAGGGGTACACTGAAGCTTTCTTT. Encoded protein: CASSYPGQGYTEAFF.